The rows below give T cell receptor beta chains drawn from one sample of a study of long-term antiretroviral therapy in people with HIV. Assay used: immunoSEQ multiplex PCR; TCRdb lists only in-frame clones, some missing. Of tens of thousands of clones in the sample, roughly 80% were seen once. This specimen consisted of unsorted PBMCs, obtained 1.5 years after starting antiretroviral therapy. The receptors stem from a man between 18 and 35 years old with HIV. Each CDR3 is given with its conserved first and last residue. Each record gives: V gene, J gene, D gene, clone size, CDR3 protein, CDR3 DNA. A D gene is named only where the DNA matches it firmly. Rows may omit the clone size; those that give it use once, few, many or a size class.

V gene: TRBV6-1
J gene: TRBJ1-5
D gene: NA
clone size: NA
CDR3 protein: CASSETRPNQPQHF
CDR3 DNA: TGTGCCAGCAGTGAAACGAGGCCTAATCAGCCCCAGCATTTT

V gene: TRBV18
J gene: TRBJ1-1
D gene: TRBD1
clone size: NA
CDR3 protein: CASSLQGARAEAFF
CDR3 DNA: TGTGCCAGCTCACTCCAGGGGGCGCGGGCTGAAGCTTTCTTT

V gene: TRBV5-4
J gene: TRBJ2-7
D gene: NA
clone size: once
CDR3 protein: CASSLPPPGLPYEQYF
CDR3 DNA: TGTGCCAGCAGCTTACCGCCCCCGGGACTTCCCTACGAGCAGTACTTC

V gene: TRBV7-9
J gene: TRBJ2-5
D gene: NA
clone size: NA
CDR3 protein: CASSPDSSEETQYF
CDR3 DNA: TGTGCCAGCAGCCCTGACAGTTCTGAGGAGACCCAGTACTTC

V gene: TRBV9
J gene: TRBJ2-1
D gene: NA
clone size: NA
CDR3 protein: CASSVGAGVRYNEQFF
CDR3 DNA: TGTGCCAGCAGCGTAGGGGCTGGGGTGCGTTACAATGAGCAGTTCTTC

V gene: TRBV7-9
J gene: TRBJ2-2
D gene: NA
clone size: once
CDR3 protein: CASSLVIRGLNTGELFF
CDR3 DNA: TGTGCCAGCAGCTTAGTGATCCGGGGCCTGAACACCGGGGAGCTGTTTTTT

V gene: TRBV7-2
J gene: TRBJ2-7
D gene: NA
clone size: NA
CDR3 protein: CASSLQGSSYEQYF
CDR3 DNA: TGTGCCAGCAGCTTACAGGGAAGCTCCTACGAGCAGTACTTC

V gene: TRBV18
J gene: TRBJ2-7
D gene: TRBD2
clone size: NA
CDR3 protein: CASSRSGTSGNYEQYF
CDR3 DNA: TGTGCCAGCTCACGTTCCGGGACTAGCGGCAACTACGAGCAGTACTTC

V gene: TRBV5-1
J gene: TRBJ2-2
D gene: NA
clone size: NA
CDR3 protein: CASSLGLGSGELFF
CDR3 DNA: TGCGCCAGCAGCTTGGGGTTAGGGTCCGGGGAGCTGTTTTTT

V gene: TRBV18
J gene: TRBJ2-7
D gene: TRBD1
clone size: NA
CDR3 protein: CASLGTGEHEQYF
CDR3 DNA: TGTGCCAGCTTGGGGACAGGGGAACACGAGCAGTACTTC

V gene: TRBV2
J gene: TRBJ2-1
D gene: NA
clone size: NA
CDR3 protein: CASSAVTKYNEQFF
CDR3 DNA: TGTGCCAGCAGTGCGGTGACGAAATACAATGAGCAGTTCTTC

V gene: TRBV19
J gene: TRBJ1-2
D gene: NA
clone size: NA
CDR3 protein: CASSRGTVNYGYTF
CDR3 DNA: TGTGCCAGTAGTAGGGGAACGGTTAACTATGGCTACACCTTC

V gene: TRBV9
J gene: TRBJ2-2
D gene: NA
clone size: NA
CDR3 protein: CASSSSVGELFF
CDR3 DNA: TGTGCCAGCAGCTCTAGCGTCGGGGAGCTGTTTTTT

V gene: TRBV15
J gene: TRBJ1-5
D gene: TRBD1
clone size: NA
CDR3 protein: CATSRDKGQTGESNQPQHF
CDR3 DNA: TGTGCCACCAGCAGAGATAAGGGGCAAACAGGGGAGAGCAATCAGCCCCAGCATTTT

V gene: TRBV19
J gene: TRBJ2-1
D gene: TRBD2
clone size: NA
CDR3 protein: CASTKGTSGSMDEQFF
CDR3 DNA: TGTGCCAGTACCAAAGGGACTAGCGGGAGCATGGATGAGCAGTTCTTC

V gene: TRBV5-1
J gene: TRBJ2-7
D gene: NA
clone size: NA
CDR3 protein: CASSSPTVYEQYF
CDR3 DNA: TGCGCCAGCAGCTCGCCGACGGTCTACGAGCAGTACTTC

V gene: TRBV7-2
J gene: TRBJ2-1
D gene: TRBD2
clone size: NA
CDR3 protein: CASSLTSGIYEQFF
CDR3 DNA: TGTGCCAGCAGCTTAACTAGCGGGATCTATGAGCAGTTCTTC

V gene: TRBV6-1
J gene: TRBJ2-7
D gene: NA
clone size: NA
CDR3 protein: CASSDGEAYEQYF
CDR3 DNA: TGTGCCAGCAGTGACGGGGAAGCCTACGAGCAGTACTTC

V gene: TRBV7-2
J gene: TRBJ1-4
D gene: NA
clone size: NA
CDR3 protein: CASSPRGHPNEKLFF
CDR3 DNA: TGTGCCAGCAGCCCTAGGGGACACCCAAATGAAAAACTGTTTTTT

V gene: TRBV14
J gene: TRBJ2-7
D gene: NA
clone size: NA
CDR3 protein: CASSPADVRYEQYF
CDR3 DNA: TGTGCCAGCAGCCCCGCCGACGTGCGCTACGAGCAGTACTTC

V gene: TRBV18
J gene: TRBJ1-6
D gene: NA
clone size: NA
CDR3 protein: CASSPGKATNSPLHF
CDR3 DNA: TGTGCCAGCTCACCAGGCAAAGCAACAAATTCACCCCTCCACTTT

V gene: TRBV30
J gene: TRBJ2-6
D gene: NA
clone size: NA
CDR3 protein: CAWSAGHSPTSGANVLTF
CDR3 DNA: TGTGCCTGGAGCGCAGGGCACTCCCCCACCTCTGGGGCCAACGTCCTGACTTTC

V gene: TRBV5-4
J gene: TRBJ2-1
D gene: NA
clone size: NA
CDR3 protein: CASSSDREAYNEQFF
CDR3 DNA: TGTGCCAGCAGCTCGGACAGAGAAGCTTACAATGAGCAGTTCTTC

V gene: TRBV5-6
J gene: TRBJ2-3
D gene: TRBD1
clone size: NA
CDR3 protein: CASSLDRGSSTDTQYF
CDR3 DNA: TGTGCCAGCAGCCTCGACAGGGGGTCTAGCACAGATACGCAGTATTTT

V gene: TRBV27
J gene: TRBJ1-2
D gene: TRBD1
clone size: NA
CDR3 protein: CASSYTGAPYDGYTF
CDR3 DNA: TGTGCCAGCAGTTACACAGGGGCCCCCTATGATGGCTACACCTTC

V gene: TRBV5-4
J gene: TRBJ2-3
D gene: NA
clone size: NA
CDR3 protein: CASSLDWGAGTDTQYF
CDR3 DNA: TGTGCCAGCAGCCTCGACTGGGGGGCGGGCACAGATACGCAGTATTTT

V gene: TRBV5-1
J gene: TRBJ2-1
D gene: TRBD2
clone size: NA
CDR3 protein: CASSLQAGGPREQFF
CDR3 DNA: TGCGCCAGCAGCTTGCAAGCGGGAGGGCCGCGAGAGCAGTTCTTC

V gene: TRBV10-3
J gene: TRBJ2-1
D gene: TRBD1
clone size: NA
CDR3 protein: CAISEETGTLRLFSYNEQFF
CDR3 DNA: TGTGCCATCAGTGAAGAGACAGGGACACTAAGACTATTCTCCTACAATGAGCAGTTCTTC

V gene: TRBV6-5
J gene: TRBJ1-1
D gene: NA
clone size: NA
CDR3 protein: CASSYQPMNTEAFF
CDR3 DNA: TGTGCCAGCAGTTACCAGCCCATGAACACTGAAGCTTTCTTT

V gene: TRBV29-1
J gene: TRBJ2-1
D gene: TRBD2
clone size: once
CDR3 protein: CSVASLGGLAGVVFF
CDR3 DNA: TGCAGCGTTGCCTCCCTTGGGGGACTAGCGGGAGTGGTGTTCTTC

V gene: TRBV19
J gene: TRBJ1-1
D gene: TRBD1
clone size: NA
CDR3 protein: CASRDRDTEAFF
CDR3 DNA: TGTGCCAGCCGGGACAGGGACACTGAAGCTTTCTTT

V gene: TRBV19
J gene: TRBJ1-5
D gene: NA
clone size: NA
CDR3 protein: CASSIGGGGAQPQHF
CDR3 DNA: TGTGCCAGTAGTATAGGTGGCGGCGGGGCTCAGCCCCAGCATTTT

V gene: TRBV25-1
J gene: TRBJ1-2
D gene: NA
clone size: NA
CDR3 protein: CASSESGGQHYGYTF
CDR3 DNA: TGTGCCAGCAGTGAATCGGGGGGGCAGCACTATGGCTACACCTTC

V gene: TRBV19
J gene: TRBJ1-3
D gene: NA
clone size: NA
CDR3 protein: CASSFRPSGNTIYF
CDR3 DNA: TGTGCCAGTAGTTTTCGGCCCTCTGGAAACACCATATATTTT

V gene: TRBV30
J gene: TRBJ2-3
D gene: NA
clone size: NA
CDR3 protein: CAWIGRRVFTDTQYF
CDR3 DNA: TGTGCCTGGATAGGGAGACGGGTCTTCACAGATACGCAGTATTTT

V gene: TRBV12-5
J gene: TRBJ1-1
D gene: TRBD1
clone size: NA
CDR3 protein: CASGLVGGTGAYTEAFF
CDR3 DNA: TGTGCTAGTGGTTTGGTAGGGGGGACAGGGGCTTACACTGAAGCTTTCTTT

V gene: TRBV5-1
J gene: TRBJ2-7
D gene: NA
clone size: once
CDR3 protein: CASSLSWSAYEQYF
CDR3 DNA: TGCGCCAGCAGCTTGAGTTGGAGCGCCTACGAGCAGTACTTC

V gene: TRBV29-1
J gene: TRBJ2-3
D gene: TRBD1
clone size: NA
CDR3 protein: CSLRGRLTDTQYF
CDR3 DNA: TGCAGCCTCAGGGGGCGTCTCACAGATACGCAGTATTTT

V gene: TRBV27
J gene: TRBJ2-7
D gene: NA
clone size: NA
CDR3 protein: CASSLGGGPYEQYF
CDR3 DNA: TGTGCCAGCAGTCTAGGAGGGGGGCCCTACGAGCAGTACTTC

V gene: TRBV29-1
J gene: TRBJ2-3
D gene: NA
clone size: NA
CDR3 protein: CSVRWDTQYF
CDR3 DNA: TGCAGCGTTAGATGGGATACGCAGTATTTT